A single sample gave rise to the 14 T cell receptor beta chains below, sequenced in a study of T cells in Graves' hyperthyroidism and ophthalmopathy. Using RNA transcripts as the source, TCR beta CDR3 regions were amplified. HTBI primers were employed in a first-round RT-PCR of the TCR CDR3. One entry per CDR3 protein, called by TCRdb with MiXCR from the multiplex PCR reads. The data contain 450,000 to 700,000 distinct CDR3 sequences, 46% of them seen just once; the ten biggest clones take up under 20%. Sample: peripheral blood or thyroid tissue (not recorded which). The receptors shown here come from an adult woman with Graves' disease, either hyperthyroidism or ophthalmopathy (not recorded which).

This clonotype was seen many times. The chain joins TRBV9 to TRBJ2-2; 9 bases agree with TRBD1. The CDR3 has 16 amino acids. CDR1 is SGDLS and CDR2 is YYNGEE in the germline V gene. Trimming cost V 0 bases and J 4 bases; bases outside gene matches: 4. For the CDR3, the DNA is TGTGCCAGCAGCGTAGAAGACAGGGGGGGCACCGGGGAGCTGTTTTTT. Translating gives CASSVEDRGGTGELFF. Variable domain in full (rest from reference TRBV9 and TRBJ2-2): DSGVTQTPKHLITATGQRVTLRCSPRSGDLSVYWYQQSLDQGLQFLIQYYNGEERAKGNILERFSAQQFPDLHSELNLSSLELGDSALYFCASSVEDRGGTGELFFGEGSRLTVL.

A word on this clonotype: The CDR3 carries no conserved terminal phenylalanine or tryptophan, so it likely arises from a read error. The limits of the CDR3 on the DNA are not certain, so only TCRdb's listed CDR3 is given. This sequence joins TRBV14 and TRBJ1-3. The CDR3 has 9 residues if both end residues are counted. Germline CDR1 is SGHDN and CDR2 is FVKESK. The CDR3 reads CASSQDPFR.

The CDR3 coding sequence is TGTGCCAGCAGCGGATCCCGGGACGATACTGAAGCTTTCTTT. Translated: CASSGSRDDTEAFF. J is TRBJ1-1 and V is TRBV9; perhaps TRBD1 as D (5 bases). V lost 3 bases and J 5 bases, leaving 14 bases between the germline ends. Germline-derived CDR1 and CDR2 are SGDLS and YYNGEE. The CDR3 covers 14 residues.

The CDR3 is CAISDFGKRGGRPQETQYF. The CDR3 nucleotides read TGTGCCATCAGTGACTTTGGGAAGCGGGGGGGCCGGCCCCAAGAGACCCAGTACTTC. This chain connects TRBV10-3 to TRBJ2-5; 10 bases agree with TRBD2. V lost 3 bases, J lost 1 base, and 14 bases stayed unmatched. The CDR3 spans 19 residues. Germline values: CDR1 ENHRY, CDR2 SYGVKD.

The chain carries TRBV28 and TRBJ1-2; D possibly corresponds to TRBD1 (5 bases). The V end lost 8 bases, the J end lost 7 bases, and 23 bases lay between the germline ends. Germline V gives CDR1 MDHEN, CDR2 SYDVKM. The CDR3 extends over 15 amino acids. The CDR3, as DNA: TGTGCCAGCCTACCGCCTGGGGGGATTTACACTGGCTACACCTTC. Its translation is CASLPPGGIYTGYTF.

Worth noting for this clonotype: A read error may be the cause here, since a much bigger clone is one base away. The rearrangement joins TRBV18 to TRBJ1-1; TRBD1 agrees at 8 bases. Germline V CDR1 and CDR2: KGHSH, LQKENI. The CDR3 loop spans 12 amino acids. The junction had 8 bases not matched to a gene; V was cut back by 5 bases and J by 12 bases. This CDR3 is CASSTDRAGSFF. Here the CDR3 DNA reads TGTGCCAGCTCAACGGACAGGGCTGGGTCTTTCTTT. Together with reference TRBV18 and TRBJ1-1, the CDR3 gives the full variable domain: NAGVMQNPRHLVRRRGQEARLRCSPMKGHSHVYWYRQLPEEGLKFMVYLQKENIIDESGMPKERFSAEFPKEGPSILRIQQVVRGDSAAYFCASSTDRAGSFFGQGTRLTVV.

This clonotype was seen at least ten times. The chain couples TRBV5-1 to TRBJ1-1, with D possibly TRBD1 on 5 matching bases. The germline V and J ends were trimmed by 3 bases and 0 bases, with 12 bases remaining between them. Germline V CDR1 and CDR2: SGHRS, YFSETQ. The CDR3 is made up of 15 amino acids. Written as DNA, the CDR3 is TGCGCCAGCAGCTACACCGGGGGACTGAACACTGAAGCTTTCTTT. Amino acids: CASSYTGGLNTEAFF.

The table lists this clonotype with many counts. At one boundary the junction diverges from the germline segment, which might be a read error. The chain couples TRBV12-3 or TRBV12-4 to TRBJ1-1; D remains ambiguous. This CDR3 has 13 residues. CDR3 DNA sequence: TGCGCCAGCAGCAGGACTGCCAACACTGAAGCTTTCTTT. Its translation is CASSRTANTEAFF.

This clonotype occurred many times. The genes are TRBV19 and TRBJ1-1; 10 bases line up with TRBD1. CDR1 and CDR2 (germline): LNHDA, SQIVND (reference sequence). This CDR3 region has 16 residues. The junction had 13 bases not matched to a gene; V was cut back by 8 bases and J by 4 bases. In nucleotides, the CDR3 is TGTGCCAGTCGCACTCCGGGACAGGGGTGGAGCACTGAAGCTTTCTTT. It specifies CASRTPGQGWSTEAFF.

The rearrangement joins TRBV9 to TRBJ1-6; D is perhaps TRBD1 (5 bases). CDR1 SGDLS and CDR2 YYNGEE come from the germline V gene. Trimming removed 0 bases at V and 10 bases at J, with 14 bases between. The CDR3 is 15 residues long. The CDR3 DNA sequence: TGTGCCAGCAGCGTAGGCGGTCGGGGGGACTCACCCCTCCACTTT. It translates to CASSVGGRGDSPLHF.

The chain combines TRBV7-3 with TRBJ1-6; 10 nucleotides match TRBD1. Germline V gives CDR1 SGHTA, CDR2 FQGTGA. With V trimmed by 7 bases and J by 10 bases, 25 bases remained unmatched. The CDR3 consists of 20 residues. The DNA for the CDR3 is TGTGCCAGCAACCCTATACGTGCGAACACCGGGACAGGGGCCACATCACCCCTCCACTTT. Translation: CASNPIRANTGTGATSPLHF.

This clonotype showed up just a few times. CDR3 nucleotide sequence: TGTGCCATCAGTGAGTCGGCAGGGTTTGGTGGCTACACCTTC. Translation gives CAISESAGFGGYTF. The chain combines TRBV10-3 with TRBJ1-2; possible D gene TRBD1, 5 bases. V was clipped by 0 bases and J by 7 bases, with 12 bases between them. This CDR3 is built from 14 residues. In germline, CDR1 is ENHRY, CDR2 SYGVKD.

This clonotype was recorded a few times. The chain carries TRBV28 and TRBJ2-5; 11 nucleotides align to TRBD2. CDR1 and CDR2 from the germline V gene are MDHEN and SYDVKM. The CDR3 sequence is 16 residues long. Germline trimming cut 1 base from V and 2 bases from J; bases unmatched to any gene: 3. The DNA of the CDR3 is TGTGCCAGCAGTTTATTAGGGACTAGCGGACAAGAGACCCAGTACTTC. Translated, it gives CASSLLGTSGQETQYF.

The rearrangement joins TRBV7-2 to TRBJ2-5; 13 bases line up with TRBD2. From germline, CDR1 is SGHTA and CDR2 FQGNSA. V was clipped by 2 bases and J by 4 bases; unmatched bases: 4. CDR3 length equals 16 residues. The CDR3 loop is CASSLNRLAGGETQYF. Here the CDR3 DNA reads TGTGCCAGCAGCTTAAATCGACTAGCGGGAGGAGAGACCCAGTACTTC.